This TCR beta chain was sequenced in a study of cytomegalovirus exposure and HLA in healthy donors. Findings of the study overall: Cytomegalovirus association was assigned to about 150 TCR beta chains. The authors assumed roughly uniform sequencing depth across donors for presence/absence analyses. Researchers reportedly found TCR beta sequences accurately predicted most subjects' HLA-A and HLA-B alleles.

The PCR made use of 60 Vbeta and 13 Jbeta primers. This table comes from immunoSEQ multiplex PCR, and its TCRdb copy is limited to in-frame clones, with some not included. There are roughly 120,000 clones in the sample; around 74% occur only once, and roughly 4% lies in the top ten. As for this clone: The antigen remains unidentified.

This TCR was sampled from a woman aged 45 to 65 in good health and CMV-seropositive. Sequencing was done on a sample of PBMCs.

In DNA form, the CDR3 reads TGTGCCAGCAACCAAGGGTGGGGGACACCAGAGACCCAGTACTTC. Protein: CASNQGWGTPETQYF. The genes are TRBV7-9 and TRBJ2-5; TRBD1 might be the D (6 bases). The V gene lost 7 bases and the J gene lost 4 bases, with 19 bases spanning the gap. The V gene's germline CDR1 is SEHNR and CDR2 FQNEAQ (reference sequence). This CDR3 is built from 15 residues.